The 27 T cell receptor beta chains reported below all come from one sample, sequenced in a study of blood T cells in healthy people across ages. Using a J-beta primer mix together with a sample-barcoded 5' primer, a second PCR was run for roughly 7 to 12 cycles. TCRdb recomputed calls from the 5' RACE reads with MiXCR, one row per CDR3 protein. The data show some 1.4 million distinct CDR3 sequences, with 42% seen just once and roughly 7.9% held by the top ten. Sequencing input: blood. Receptor source: a young woman in good health.

This chain joins TRBV2 and TRBJ1-2, with 9 nucleotides matching TRBD1. Germline loops: CDR1 SNHLY, CDR2 FYNNEI. Germline trimming cut 1 base from V and 7 bases from J; bases unmatched to any gene: 4. CDR3 length: 14 residues. The CDR3 DNA follows: TGTGCCAGCAGTGAAGGGGGACAGGGCATTGGCTACACCTTC. Protein product: CASSEGGQGIGYTF.

The chain recombines TRBV3-1 with TRBJ2-1; 8 positions agree with TRBD2. J was trimmed by 0 bases and V by 6 bases; bases with no gene match: 4. CDR1 is LGHDT and CDR2 is YNNKEL in the germline V gene (reference sequence). This CDR3 spans 15 amino acids. CDR3 DNA sequence: TGTGCCAGCAGTGGAGCGGGAGACTCCTACAATGAGCAGTTCTTC. Its protein product is CASSGAGDSYNEQFF.

This clonotype appeared many times. V usage is TRBV3-1 and J usage is TRBJ2-7; 9 nucleotides line up with TRBD1. Germline CDR1 is LGHDT and CDR2 is YNNKEL (reference sequence). Trimming took 4 bases from V and 0 from J; bases not matched to a gene: 1. The CDR3 covers 14 residues. CDR3 residues: CASSRQGVSYEQYF. CDR3 nucleotides: TGTGCCAGCAGCCGACAGGGGGTCTCCTACGAGCAGTACTTC.

The chain combines TRBV9 with TRBJ2-1; maybe TRBD2 (6 bases). The J call may not be correct, given that the DNA end is closer to TRBJ2-7. Looked up from germline, CDR1 is SGDLS and CDR2 is YYNGEE. The CDR3 is 15 amino acids. The CDR3 DNA sequence: TGTGCCAGCAACCCCCGGGAGAAGTCCTACAATGAGCAGTACTTC. Its protein is CASNPREKSYNEQYF.

On this clonotype itself: A much larger clone differs by one base, so this may be a read error. The rearrangement links TRBV10-2 to TRBJ2-1; D uncertain. The J call is uncertain, as TRBJ2-7 better fits the DNA end. This CDR3 is 18 amino acids long. Germline V lookup: CDR1 WSHSY, CDR2 SAAADI. This chain's CDR3 is CASSESMPIKNSYNEQYF. In nucleotides, the CDR3 is TGCGCCAGCAGTGAGTCGATGCCTATCAAGAACTCCTACAATGAGCAGTACTTC.

V is TRBV15 and J is TRBJ1-2; D remains unclear. CDR1 and CDR2 (germline): LNHNV, YYDKDF (reference sequence). V was shortened by 0 bases and J by 7 bases, with 9 bases between the two germline ends. The CDR3 runs 13 residues. The CDR3 DNA is TGTGCCACCAGCAGAGATCACCGGGCTGGCTACACCTTC. Amino acid sequence: CATSRDHRAGYTF.

This clonotype was counted only a few times. This chain uses TRBV20-1 with TRBJ2-3, with 13 bases fitting TRBD2. The V gene end was trimmed by 5 bases and the J gene end by 0 bases; junction bases not matched to a gene: 11. The CDR3 consists of 18 residues. Germline V gives CDR1 DFQATT, CDR2 SNEGSKA (reference sequence). CDR3 coding DNA: TGCAGTGCTCACCGACTAGCGGGGGGCACCAGTAGCACAGATACGCAGTATTTT. This encodes CSAHRLAGGTSSTDTQYF.

This chain connects TRBV3-1 to TRBJ1-1; TRBD1 matches at 10 bases. The CDR3 spans 14 residues. Germline V gives CDR1 LGHDT, CDR2 YNNKEL (reference sequence). After removal of 4 bases from V and 4 bases from J, the junction contained 3 bases not matched to a gene. CDR3 DNA: TGTGCCAGCAGCCGGGACAGGGGCGTCACTGAAGCTTTCTTT. Its translation is CASSRDRGVTEAFF.

The rearrangement links TRBV7-8 to TRBJ2-5; no clear D gene. Trimming left V 6 bases short and J 5 bases short, with 7 bases between. This CDR3 comprises 11 residues. Germline V lookup: CDR1 SGHVS, CDR2 FQNEAQ. The CDR3 reads CASRKLETQYF. In DNA, the CDR3 is TGTGCCAGCAGGAAACTGGAGACCCAGTACTTC.

This clonotype has only a few counts. The chain recombines TRBV6-5 with TRBJ2-7, with a possible D match to TRBD1 (5 bases). Per the germline V gene, CDR1 is MNHEY and CDR2 is SVGAGI. The CDR3 spans 13 residues. Deletions cut 10 bases from V and 0 bases from J, with 13 bases between. The CDR3: CATQGRVSYEQYF. The CDR3 nucleotides read TGTGCCACCCAGGGCCGGGTCTCCTACGAGCAGTACTTC.

The chain joins TRBV21-1 to TRBJ2-5; the D call in the table, TRBD1, was not verified against the DNA. The J call is doubtful: the DNA matches TRBJ2-7 better. TRBV21-1 corresponds to a pseudogene. The CDR3 extends over 14 amino acids. The DNA of the CDR3 is TGTGCCAGCAGCCCCTTCCCAGGGGTTCACGAGCAGTACTTC. Amino acids: CASSPFPGVHEQYF.

J is TRBJ1-5 and V is TRBV6-2 or TRBV6-3; D is ambiguous. Germline V gene lookup returns CDR1 MNHEY and CDR2 SVGEGT. The length of the CDR3 is 14 residues. Trimming stripped 6 bases from V and 5 bases from J, with 14 bases between. DNA of the CDR3: TGTGCCAGCAGAAAAGGAGGCACCTATCAGCCCCAGCATTTT. Protein sequence: CASRKGGTYQPQHF.

The CDR3 DNA follows: TGTGCCAGCCGCCCCGGGACTAGCGATTCCAATGAGCAGTACTTC. Translating it yields CASRPGTSDSNEQYF. The genes are TRBV5-4 and TRBJ2-7; 10 bases fit TRBD2. The CDR3 is 15 residues long. Per the germline V gene, CDR1 is SGHNT and CDR2 is YYREEE (reference sequence). The V segment lost 7 bases and the J segment 7 bases; nucleotides outside the gene matches: 14.

The genes are TRBV4-1 and TRBJ1-6; D not resolved. The CDR3 runs 15 residues. Trimming left V 3 bases short and J 9 bases short, with 15 bases between. In germline, CDR1 is MGHRA, CDR2 YSYEKL. Here the CDR3 reads CASSQRTLEPSPLHF. CDR3 sequence (DNA): TGCGCCAGCAGCCAGCGGACCCTAGAACCTTCACCCCTCCACTTT.

The chain employs TRBV5-1 and TRBJ2-7; no clear D gene. Trimming pared 0 bases from V and 5 bases from J, leaving 15 bases between. This CDR3 contains 15 residues. Germline V gene sequence: CDR1 SGHRS, CDR2 YFSETQ. CDR3 region: CASSLVGQEFHEQYF. In nucleotides, the CDR3 is TGCGCCAGCAGCTTGGTAGGCCAGGAATTTCACGAGCAGTACTTC.

In its sample, this clonotype was seen a few times. Written as DNA, the CDR3 is TGTGCCAGCAGCCAAGAAATGGGACTAGCGGGCTACGAGCAGTACTTC. It yields the protein CASSQEMGLAGYEQYF. V usage is TRBV4-2 and J usage is TRBJ2-7, with 12 positions matching TRBD2. The V and J ends lost 0 bases and 3 bases, in that order; junction bases with no gene match: 3. This CDR3 contains 16 residues. Germline V gene data show CDR1 as LGHNA and CDR2 as YNFKEQ.

This chain joins TRBV30 and TRBJ1-1; D remains unclear. V was shortened by 2 bases and J by 2 bases, with 12 bases between the two germline ends. Germline V gives CDR1 GTSNPN, CDR2 SVGIG (reference sequence). The CDR3 contains 14 residues. The CDR3 here is CAWSNGRGNTEAFF. CDR3 sequence (DNA): TGTGCCTGGAGTAATGGGCGGGGAAACACTGAAGCTTTCTTT.

This clonotype was seen only once. The gene calls are TRBV15 and TRBJ2-4, with D possibly being TRBD2 (6 bases). The better agreement between TRBJ2-7 and the DNA end casts doubt on the J call. The CDR3 extends over 15 amino acids. Germline-derived CDR1 and CDR2 are LNHNV and YYDKDF (reference sequence). The CDR3 DNA sequence: TGTGCCACCAGCGGAAGTAGCGGAAAACGGTACGAGCAGTACTTC. It is translated as CATSGSSGKRYEQYF.

This clonotype turned up a few times. This chain connects TRBV7-2 to TRBJ2-3; D uncertain. V gave up 1 base and J gave up 1 base, with 9 bases separating them. The CDR3 loop spans 15 amino acids. In germline, CDR1 is SGHTA, CDR2 FQGNSA. The CDR3 region is CASSLVALRTDTQYF. The CDR3 bases are TGTGCCAGCAGCTTAGTGGCGTTACGCACAGATACGCAGTATTTT.

Only a few counts were recorded for this clonotype. The chain has TRBV7-9 and TRBJ2-1; TRBD1 might be the D (6 bases). The CDR3 runs to 15 residues. Germline V gene lookup returns CDR1 SEHNR and CDR2 FQNEAQ (reference sequence). V was pared by 4 bases and J by 4 bases, with 14 bases between. Here the CDR3 reads CASSSYRDNYNEQFF. The CDR3 nucleotides read TGTGCCAGCAGCTCCTACCGGGACAATTACAATGAGCAGTTCTTC.

The V and J genes are TRBV24-1 and TRBJ2-5; tentatively, D is TRBD1 or TRBD2 (5 bases each). The last part of the DNA fits TRBJ2-7 better; the J call may be wrong. The CDR3 contains 13 residues. Germline values: CDR1 KGHDR, CDR2 SFDVKD. CDR3 nucleotides: TGTGCCACCAGCGATGGGGACCGCGACGAGCAGTACTTC. Its protein product is CATSDGDRDEQYF.

This clonotype was counted between two and nine times. The chain links TRBV3-1 to TRBJ2-1; no definite D call. Germline assignment: CDR1 LGHDT and CDR2 YNNKEL (reference sequence). CDR3 length: 16 residues. V dropped 1 base and J dropped 10 bases, with 20 bases sitting between them. DNA of the CDR3: TGTGCCAGCAGCCAAGGGTCCGGGCCGCAGCATGCCGAGCAGTTCTTC. Protein product: CASSQGSGPQHAEQFF.

In regard to this clonotype: A much more abundant neighbour one base away suggests this may be a read error. The chain recombines TRBV6-2 or TRBV6-3 with TRBJ2-7, with 10 bases lining up with TRBD2. V shed 2 bases and J 7 bases; nucleotides not matched to a gene: 8. This CDR3 comprises 15 residues. Germline V gives CDR1 MNHEY, CDR2 SVGEGT. CDR3 nucleotides: TGTGCCAGCAGTTACAGCGGGGGGGCATACAATGAGCAGTACTTC. Amino acids: CASSYSGGAYNEQYF.

Of note for this clonotype: Germline is not matched at one junction end, which may reflect a read error. The CDR3 DNA reads as TGTGCCAGCAGTTTAGGCGACATGCGTTCAGATATGCAGTATTTT. This translates into CASSLGDMRSDMQYF. The rearrangement joins TRBV12-3 or TRBV12-4 to TRBJ2-3; D gene uncertain. The CDR3 totals 15 residues.

This clonotype was detected a few times. This sequence joins TRBV7-2 and TRBJ2-4; the match to TRBD1 covers 10 bases. Germline values: CDR1 SGHTA, CDR2 FQGNSA. This CDR3 is 15 amino acids long. J gave up 8 bases and V 5 bases, and 9 bases lay outside the gene matches. The CDR3 bases are TGTGCCAGCAGCCTTCGACAGGGGGCTATTGACATTCAGTACTTC. Translated, it gives CASSLRQGAIDIQYF. Looking up the rest from reference TRBV7-2 and TRBJ2-4 gives the full variable domain: GAGVSQSPSNKVTEKGKDVELRCDPISGHTALYWYRQSLGQGLEFLIYFQGNSAPDKSGLPSDRFSAERTGGSVSTLTIQRTQQEDSAVYLCASSLRQGAIDIQYFGAGTRLSVL.

J is TRBJ2-7 and V is TRBV6-2 or TRBV6-3; 9 positions match TRBD2. The V and J ends lost 0 bases and 6 bases, in that order; junction bases with no gene match: 6. The germline gives CDR1 MNHEY, CDR2 SVGEGT. This CDR3 has 15 amino acids. The CDR3 region has the DNA TGTGCCAGCAGTTACTCTGCGGGGGGGAATGGCGAGCAGTACTTC. This sequence encodes CASSYSAGGNGEQYF.

This clonotype was seen more than once but under ten times. The rearrangement joins TRBV5-1 to TRBJ2-1; D is unclear. The CDR3 runs to 17 residues. V was cut by 1 base and J by 7 bases, with 21 bases left in between. CDR1 and CDR2 from the germline V gene are SGHRS and YFSETQ. In DNA, the CDR3 is TGCGCCAGCAGCTTGCAGTTTATCCCCCAGAGGCGTAATGAGCAGTTCTTC. Amino acid sequence: CASSLQFIPQRRNEQFF.